This TCR beta chain is drawn from a study of CD8 T cells in ankylosing spondylitis. Germline V lookup: CDR1 SGHRS, CDR2 YFSETQ. The CDR3 sequence is 13 residues long. The V gene lost 3 bases and the J gene lost 5 bases, with 11 bases spanning the gap. Each CDR3 protein gets one entry after TCRdb re-called the 5' RACE reads with MiXCR. This sample has 250,000 to 350,000 distinct CDR3 sequences, with roughly 20% found just once. Source material: blood, either unsorted or a sorted T cell fraction (not recorded which). The sequence was obtained from a male donor with ankylosing spondylitis or in good health (not recorded which). V gene TRBV5-1 combines with J gene TRBJ1-1; maybe TRBD1 (5 bases). The CDR3 protein is CASSSRGVTEAFF. Written as DNA, the CDR3 is TGCGCCAGCAGCTCCCGGGGGGTAACTGAAGCTTTCTTT.